This T cell receptor (beta chain) was recorded in a study of post-analysis software for immune sequencing data. Carried by the TCR beta cDNA libraries were unique molecular identifiers. TCRdb re-derived calls from the PCR reads in MiXCR, one entry per CDR3 protein. In the table there are hundreds of thousands of distinct CDR3 sequences, roughly 30% of which are singletons. The study, taken as a whole, reports: With TRBV5-6, TRBV5-1 and TRBV20-1 included, 4 or 5 TRBV segments were more frequent in patients than in controls.

V was clipped by 0 bases and J by 4 bases; unmatched bases: 3. The germline V gene has CDR1 SGHRS and CDR2 YFSETQ. The CDR3 is made up of 15 amino acids. This clonotype was detected only a few times. The antigen remains undetermined. This chain links TRBV5-1 with TRBJ2-1; TRBD1 agrees at 8 bases. The sequenced sample consisted of blood. This receptor was identified in a girl aged 5-17 years with multiple sclerosis. The CDR3 region is CASSLEDRAYNEQFF. CDR3 DNA sequence: TGCGCCAGCAGCTTGGAGGACAGGGCATACAATGAGCAGTTCTTC. Using reference TRBV5-1 and TRBJ2-1 for the parts outside the CDR3, the full variable domain is KAGVTQTPRYLIKTRGQQVTLSCSPISGHRSVSWYQQTPGQGLQFLFEYFSETQRNKGNFPGRFSGRQFSNSRSEMNVSTLELGDSALYLCASSLEDRAYNEQFFGPGTRLTVL.